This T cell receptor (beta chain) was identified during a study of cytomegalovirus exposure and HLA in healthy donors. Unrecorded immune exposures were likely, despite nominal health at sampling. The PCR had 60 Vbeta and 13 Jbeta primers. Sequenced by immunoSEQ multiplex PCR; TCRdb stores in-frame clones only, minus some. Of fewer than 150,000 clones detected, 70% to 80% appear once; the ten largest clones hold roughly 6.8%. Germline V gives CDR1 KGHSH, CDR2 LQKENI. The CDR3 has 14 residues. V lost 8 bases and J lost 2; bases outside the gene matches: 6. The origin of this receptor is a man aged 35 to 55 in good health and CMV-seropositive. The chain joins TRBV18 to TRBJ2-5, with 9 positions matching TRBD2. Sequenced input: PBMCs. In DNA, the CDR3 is TGTGCCAGCGCATATAGCGGGAGACAAGAGACCCAGTACTTC. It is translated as CASAYSGRQETQYF.